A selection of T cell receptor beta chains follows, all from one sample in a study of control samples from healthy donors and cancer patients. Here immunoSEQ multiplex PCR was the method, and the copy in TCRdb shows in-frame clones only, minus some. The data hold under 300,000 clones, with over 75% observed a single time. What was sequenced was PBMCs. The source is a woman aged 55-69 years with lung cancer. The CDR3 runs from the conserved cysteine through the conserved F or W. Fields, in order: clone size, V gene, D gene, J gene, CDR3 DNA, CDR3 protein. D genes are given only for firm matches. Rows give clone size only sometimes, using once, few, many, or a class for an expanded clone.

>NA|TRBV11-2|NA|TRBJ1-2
TGTGCCAGCAGCTCCAGCAACACGAGGGGCTACACCTTC
CASSSSNTRGYTF
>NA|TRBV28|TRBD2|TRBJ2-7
TGTGCCAGCAGCCGAAGCGGGATTGTCTACGAGCAGTACTTC
CASSRSGIVYEQYF
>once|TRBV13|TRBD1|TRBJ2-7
TGTGCCAGCAGCTGGGGACAGGGGAGAAATGAGCAGTACTTC
CASSWGQGRNEQYF
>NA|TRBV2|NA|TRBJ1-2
TGTGCCAGCAGTGAGATCGCGGGGCGACAGGGCTACACCTTC
CASSEIAGRQGYTF
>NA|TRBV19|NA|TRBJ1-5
TGTGCCAGTACCTCGACAGGTCTCAATCAGCCCCAGCATTTT
CASTSTGLNQPQHF
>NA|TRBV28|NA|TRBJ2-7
TGTGCCAGCAGTTCAGGGGCCTACGAGCAGTACTTC
CASSSGAYEQYF
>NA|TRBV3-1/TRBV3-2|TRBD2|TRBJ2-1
TGTGCCAGCAGCCCCCGGGCTAGCGGGATCAATGAGCAGTTCTTC
CASSPRASGINEQFF
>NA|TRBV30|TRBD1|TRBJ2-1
TGTGCCTGGAGTGCCCCCGGGACAGGGGTTCTCGGCGAGCAGTTCTTC
CAWSAPGTGVLGEQFF
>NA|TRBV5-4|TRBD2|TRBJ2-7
TGTGCCAGCAGCTTGGGTTTAGCGGGAGGGGGCTACGAGCAGTACTTC
CASSLGLAGGGYEQYF
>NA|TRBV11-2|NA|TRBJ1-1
TGTGCCAGCAGCCCAACGGACAGCTTGAACACTGAAGCTTTCTTT
CASSPTDSLNTEAFF
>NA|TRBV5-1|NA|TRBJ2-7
TGCGCCAGCAGCTTGGTGTCTCCCTACGAGCAGTACTTC
CASSLVSPYEQYF
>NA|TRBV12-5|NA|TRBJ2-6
TGTGCTAGTGGTTTGGTACGGACCTCTGGGGCCAACGTCCTGACTTTC
CASGLVRTSGANVLTF
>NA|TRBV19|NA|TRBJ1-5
TGTGCCAGTAGTATCGGGGATCAGCCCCAGCATTTT
CASSIGDQPQHF
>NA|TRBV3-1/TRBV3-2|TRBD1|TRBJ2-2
TGTGCCAGCAGCCCATTTTGGGGACAGTTCGCCGGGGAGCTGTTTTTT
CASSPFWGQFAGELFF
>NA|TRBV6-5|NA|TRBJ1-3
TGTGCCAGCACACGACAGGCCAACTCTGGAAACACCATATATTTT
CASTRQANSGNTIYF
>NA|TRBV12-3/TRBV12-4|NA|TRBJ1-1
TGTGCCAGCAGTTTAAGCTTTAACACTGAAGCTTTCTTT
CASSLSFNTEAFF
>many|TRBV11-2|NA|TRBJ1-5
TGTGCCAGCAGCTTAGCAGGGTCCCATCCTCAGCCCCAGCATTTT
CASSLAGSHPQPQHF
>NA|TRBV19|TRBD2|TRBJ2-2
TGTGCCAGTAACGGGGGGTTTAACACCGGGGAGCTGTTTTTT
CASNGGFNTGELFF
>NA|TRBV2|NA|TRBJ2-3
TGTGCCAGCAGTCGACTAGTCCGGGCAGATACGCAGTATTTT
CASSRLVRADTQYF
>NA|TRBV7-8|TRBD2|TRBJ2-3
TGTGCCAGCAGCTTTAGCGGGGGGCGCGATCATACGCAGTATTTT
CASSFSGGRDHTQYF
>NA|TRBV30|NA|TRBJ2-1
TGTGCCTCGGGCCACTGGAGCTCCTACAATGAGCAGTTCTTC
CASGHWSSYNEQFF
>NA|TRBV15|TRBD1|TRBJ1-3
TGTGCCACCAGCGGGGACAGATATTTCTCTGGAAACACCATATATTTT
CATSGDRYFSGNTIYF
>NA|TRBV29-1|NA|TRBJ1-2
TGCAGCGGCAGGGGTGAAGACTATGGCTACACCTTC
CSGRGEDYGYTF
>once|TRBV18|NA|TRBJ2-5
TGTGCCAGCTCACCGGGGGTGGGTGAAGAGACCCAGTACTTC
CASSPGVGEETQYF
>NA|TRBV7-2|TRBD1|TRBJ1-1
TGTGCCAGCAGCCTGAACACAGGGGGAGCTTTCTTT
CASSLNTGGAFF
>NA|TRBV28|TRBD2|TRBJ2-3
TGTGCCAGCAGTCGTCCGGGACTAGCCCCGAATACGCAGTATTTT
CASSRPGLAPNTQYF
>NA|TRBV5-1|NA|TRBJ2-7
TGCGCCAGCAGCTCCCAGGGTTATGGCGAGCAGTACTTC
CASSSQGYGEQYF
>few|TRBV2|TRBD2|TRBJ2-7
TGTGCCAGCAGTGTAGAGCGGGGGACCTACGAGCAGTACTTC
CASSVERGTYEQYF
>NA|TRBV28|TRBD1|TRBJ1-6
TGTGCCAGCAGTCTGGGGGACAGCTCCTATAATTCACCCCTCCACTTT
CASSLGDSSYNSPLHF
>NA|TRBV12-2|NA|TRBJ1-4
TGTGCAAGTCGCTTAAGGGACAGGGGGCGGGCTAATGAAAAACTGTTTTTT
CASRLRDRGRANEKLFF
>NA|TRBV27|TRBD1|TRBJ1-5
TGTGCCAGCAGATCGACAGGGGGCGGCCAGCCCCAGCATTTT
CASRSTGGGQPQHF
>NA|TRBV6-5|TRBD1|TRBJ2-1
TGTGCCAGCAGTCCTCGGACAGGGAAGAATGAGCAGTTCTTC
CASSPRTGKNEQFF
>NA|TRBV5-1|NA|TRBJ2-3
TGCGCCAGCAGCTTGGCCGGCCAGGTGGCAGATACGCAGTATTTT
CASSLAGQVADTQYF
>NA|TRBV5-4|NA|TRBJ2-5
TGTGCCAGCAGTTTTAAAGTGGGCAGGGGCCAAGAGACCCAGTACTTC
CASSFKVGRGQETQYF
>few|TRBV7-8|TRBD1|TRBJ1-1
TGTGCCAGCAGCCGTGAGACAGGGGCCTACACTGAAGCTTTCTTT
CASSRETGAYTEAFF
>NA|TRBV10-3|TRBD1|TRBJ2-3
TGTGCCAGCTTGGGTGACGGAGGACAGGAAACAGATACGCAGTATTTT
CASLGDGGQETDTQYF
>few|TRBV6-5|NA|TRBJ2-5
TGTGCCAGCTATCAAGAGACCCAGTACTTC
CASYQETQYF
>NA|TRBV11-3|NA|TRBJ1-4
TGTGCCAGCAGCTTCCGGGTTGCAACTAATGAAAAACTGTTTTTT
CASSFRVATNEKLFF
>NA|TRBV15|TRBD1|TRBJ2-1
TGTGCCACCAGCAGAGATAACAGGGGAAGGAATGAGCAGTTCTTC
CATSRDNRGRNEQFF
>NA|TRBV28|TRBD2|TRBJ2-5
TGTGCCAGCAGTTTGGCAGGGACTACCAAGAAGACGGAGACCCAGTACTTC
CASSLAGTTKKTETQYF
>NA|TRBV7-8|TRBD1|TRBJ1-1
TGTGCCAGCAGCCCGCGGACAGGGACCACTGAAGCTTTCTTT
CASSPRTGTTEAFF
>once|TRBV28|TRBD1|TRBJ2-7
TGTGCCAGCAGGCCCCACGGGACAGGACACGAGCAGTACTTC
CASRPHGTGHEQYF
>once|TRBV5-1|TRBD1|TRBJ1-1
TGCGCCAGCAGCCTCTGGAGCGGACAGGACACTGAAGCTTTCTTT
CASSLWSGQDTEAFF
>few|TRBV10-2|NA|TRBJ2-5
TGCGCCAGCAGTGAGACGGTCCTACAAGAGACCCAGTACTTC
CASSETVLQETQYF
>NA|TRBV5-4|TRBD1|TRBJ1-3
TGTGCCAGCAGCTCGGGACAGCGAAACACCATATATTTT
CASSSGQRNTIYF
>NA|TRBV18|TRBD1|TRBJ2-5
TGTGCCAGCTCACCAGGGGACAGCGTTGAGACCCAGTACTTC
CASSPGDSVETQYF
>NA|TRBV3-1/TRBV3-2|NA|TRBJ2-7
TGTGCCTCCGGGATGGCCTACGAGCAGTACTTC
CASGMAYEQYF
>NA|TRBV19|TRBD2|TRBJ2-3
TGTGCCAGCACTGCCCGGACTAGCAATGTAGATACGCAGTATTTT
CASTARTSNVDTQYF
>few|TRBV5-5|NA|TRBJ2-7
TGTGCCAGCAGCTTGGCACAGGGAATGCCCTACGAGCAGTACTTC
CASSLAQGMPYEQYF